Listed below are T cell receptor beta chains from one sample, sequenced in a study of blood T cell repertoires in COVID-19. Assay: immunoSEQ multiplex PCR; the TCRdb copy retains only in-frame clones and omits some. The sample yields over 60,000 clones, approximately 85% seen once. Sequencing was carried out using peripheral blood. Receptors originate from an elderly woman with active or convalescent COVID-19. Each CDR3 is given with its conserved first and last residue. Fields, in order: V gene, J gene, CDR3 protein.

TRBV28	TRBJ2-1	CASSLAGAYNEQFF
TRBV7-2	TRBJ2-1	CASSFGERGGRYNEQFF
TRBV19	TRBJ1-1	CASSRDRESHTEAFF
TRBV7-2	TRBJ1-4	CASSWGTDSEKLFF
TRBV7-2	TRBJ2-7	CASSRPGRPYEQYF
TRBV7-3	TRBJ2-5	CASSISGKETQYF
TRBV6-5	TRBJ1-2	CASSYRTPVCYTF
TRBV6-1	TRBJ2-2	CASSEIFGTETGELFF
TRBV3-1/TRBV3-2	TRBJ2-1	CASSQAYSYNEQFF
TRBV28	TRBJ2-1	CASSLPTQGFSEQFF
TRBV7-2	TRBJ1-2	CASSPGEGGYTF
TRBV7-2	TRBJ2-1	CASSLAAGTYNEQFF
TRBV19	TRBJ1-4	CASMSEKLFF
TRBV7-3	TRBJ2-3	CASSFGGGGTDTQYF
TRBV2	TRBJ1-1	CASKQESTVEAFF
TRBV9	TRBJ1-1	CASSAQVYTEAFF
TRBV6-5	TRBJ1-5	CAIEPSPHSNQPQHF
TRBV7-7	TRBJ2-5	CASSPSAGKETQYF
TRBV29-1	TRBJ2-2	CSGHRGNTGELFF
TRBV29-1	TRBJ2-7	CSVEGQGTYEQYF
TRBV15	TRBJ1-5	CATSRDRQGAYQPQHF
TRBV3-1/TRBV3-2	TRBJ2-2	CASSLHPGTRLPRGELFF
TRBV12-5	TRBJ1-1	CASGLVAGSGSWEAFF
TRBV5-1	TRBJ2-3	CASSSSSLAGEDTQYF
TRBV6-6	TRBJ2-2	CASSYGQGAGELFF
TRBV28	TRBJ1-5	CASSQWTGVQPQHF
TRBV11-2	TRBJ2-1	CASSNTGQGNEQFF
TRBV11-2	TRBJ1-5	CASSLGWTGTVNQPQHF
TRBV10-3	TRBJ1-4	CAISEGQVDEKLFF
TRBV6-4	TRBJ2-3	CASSQTRTDTQYF
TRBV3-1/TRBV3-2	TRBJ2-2	CASSPGLAGGNTGELFF
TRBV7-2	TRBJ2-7	CASSPGQGVDREQYF
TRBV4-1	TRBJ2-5	CASSQPGIGQGETQYF
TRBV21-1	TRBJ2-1	CASSIPPLVPREQFF
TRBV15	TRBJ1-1	CATSRTGTFSEAFF
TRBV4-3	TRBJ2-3	CASSQLAGGTDTQYF
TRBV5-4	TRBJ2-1	CASSPAGTGQTPNEQFF
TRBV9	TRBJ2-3	CASSVVPLAGALGPDTQYF
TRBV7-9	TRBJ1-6	CASSQEGNSPLHF
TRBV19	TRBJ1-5	CASSGWDRGINQPQHF
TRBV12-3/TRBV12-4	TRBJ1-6	CASSLGSASPLHF
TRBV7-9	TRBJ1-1	CASSGRTGVTEAFF
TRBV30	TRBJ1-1	CAGGDPDREAFF
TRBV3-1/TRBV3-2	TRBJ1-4	CASSQTGSNGEKLFF
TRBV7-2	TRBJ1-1	CASSPEETFF
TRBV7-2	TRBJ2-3	CASSSRVTGSTDTQYF
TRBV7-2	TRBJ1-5	CASSLDLTGGTLPQHF
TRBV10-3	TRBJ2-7	CAISRDRGEQYF
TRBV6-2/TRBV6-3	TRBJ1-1	CASSLLALNTEAFF
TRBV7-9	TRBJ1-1	CASSRENTEAFF
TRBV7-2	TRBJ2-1	CASSLLAGYEQFF
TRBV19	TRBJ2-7	CASSIRAQGSWYEQYF
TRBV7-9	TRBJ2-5	CASSSRQGQETQYF
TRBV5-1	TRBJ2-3	CASSLDGWESVDTQYF
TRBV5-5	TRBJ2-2	CASIRELAGELFF